This T cell receptor beta chain was captured by sequencing in a study of response to subunit inactivated influenza vaccine. CDR3 length: 14 residues. Trimming removed 6 bases from V and 9 bases from J, with 15 bases in between. TCRdb fed the RT-PCR reads into MiXCR, producing one record per CDR3 protein. There are around 500,000 distinct CDR3 sequences in the sample; approximately 11% occur only once, and roughly 12% lies in the top ten. Study findings and constraints: The authors put forward the suggestion that each seasonal influenza vaccination may bring in only a limited number of new T cells.

Details on this clonotype: Its antigen is undetermined.

The receptor was derived from a man aged 45-60 years who received an inactivated influenza vaccine. Sequencing was performed on PBMCs from blood, taken roughly 6 weeks after vaccination. The rearrangement joins TRBV12-3 or TRBV12-4 to TRBJ1-6; D unresolved. The CDR3 loop reads CASSTRAGRSPLHF. For the CDR3, the DNA is TGTGCCAGCAGCACTCGGGCAGGTCGTTCACCCCTCCACTTT.